This T cell receptor beta chain derives from a study of blood T cell repertoires in COVID-19 (TCRdb year 2020). Study-wide context: The collaborator samples originated in the United States, Italy and Spain and spanned the acute and convalescent phases of COVID-19. The prospective study material was composed of cDNA or gDNA derived from T cells, B-cell-depleted T cells, or PBMCs. Subjects who had been exposed to COVID-19, were actively infected with it, or had recovered from it provided the deeply sampled blood TCRbeta repertoires that made up the dataset. The repertoires were released in a freely available public database meant as a resource for research on the immune response to SARS-CoV-2. The samples were drawn from two sources: the first 160 participants of the ongoing ImmuneRACE study, and over 1,000 subjects contributed by 6 global collaborators. The sample metadata nearly always contained a de-identified subject ID, COVID-19 status, age in years and sex. Where available, HLA class I and class II types were obtained from metadata supplied by the sample provider rather than from assay-based typing.

The germline V gene yields SGHRS for CDR1 and YFSETQ for CDR2. Trimming removed 1 base from V and 4 bases from J, leaving 17 bases between the germline ends. Reading from cysteine to phenylalanine, the CDR3 counts 16 amino acids. Only CDR3 DNA is held: 48 bases, read in frame from base 1. This clone was counted a single time. The antigen it recognizes is unknown. No much larger clonotype is one base removed from it; base qualities were not supplied. Study-wide conclusions, independent of this receptor: The quantity of clinical and demographic metadata differed by source and by participant and was supplied without curation.

The immunoSEQ Assay, a bias-controlled multiplex PCR, was used to amplify TCRbeta CDR3 regions from genomic DNA. The original methods were these. The number of nucleated cells in each sample was estimated from the amplification of reference gene primers within the assay. To quantify the absolute abundance of each unique TCRbeta CDR3 rearrangement, sequence reads were collapsed and filtered. For each sample, productive Simpson clonality was calculated as the square root of Simpson's diversity index over productive rearrangements. The table comes from immuneACCESS by way of TCRdb, which keeps in-frame sequences with V and J called. Part of the clones is missing from these tables; in studies checked, under half for an unresolved V gene and the rest for unknown reasons. For V, J and clone size, that table is used; D and trimming come from the DNA. The sample table contains 90,000 or so clones; only one count was recorded for 75% to 90% of them. The ten largest make up 9.5% to 12% of the sample.

Collaborating institutions collected whole blood in K2EDTA tubes following their own protocols. Collaborator samples were shipped for TCRbeta analysis as frozen whole blood, isolated PBMCs, or DNA extracted from either sample type. This receptor was taken from a human donor in a cohort sampled during active COVID-19. Sequenced input: peripheral blood. The V gene is TRBV5-1 and the J gene is TRBJ1-1; D gene: possibly TRBD1, on 5 matching bases. The nucleotide sequence reads as follows: TGCGCCAGCAGCTTGATCCCTTCAGGGATGGGCACTGAAGCTTTCTTT. Translation gives CASSLIPSGMGTEAFF.